One TCR beta chain is described in this entry. The antigen is undetermined. It was healthy bone marrow donors who served as donors. The PCR was carried out with 60 Vbeta primers and 13 Jbeta primers. The assay was immunoSEQ multiplex PCR, and TCRdb's table has in-frame clones only and misses some. The data contain under 200,000 clones, approximately 81% of them seen just once; the ten biggest clones take up about 2.2%. The sample originates from a study of cytomegalovirus exposure and HLA in healthy donors. Study-level results: Among the sequence variants, a highly shared cluster was likely an artifact of sequencing. Later analysis suggested links between common viral pathogens and several top significant clusters.

Germline V gene data show CDR1 as MNHNS and CDR2 as SASEGT. Trimming pared 6 bases from V and 0 bases from J, leaving 6 bases between. This CDR3 comprises 13 residues. This rearrangement joins TRBV6-1 to TRBJ1-5; TRBD1 might be the D (5 bases). The receptor comes from a woman in her 50s in good health and CMV-seronegative. Sequences were obtained from PBMCs. The CDR3 DNA sequence: TGTGCCAGCAGGGACAATAGCAATCAGCCCCAGCATTTT. Protein sequence: CASRDNSNQPQHF.